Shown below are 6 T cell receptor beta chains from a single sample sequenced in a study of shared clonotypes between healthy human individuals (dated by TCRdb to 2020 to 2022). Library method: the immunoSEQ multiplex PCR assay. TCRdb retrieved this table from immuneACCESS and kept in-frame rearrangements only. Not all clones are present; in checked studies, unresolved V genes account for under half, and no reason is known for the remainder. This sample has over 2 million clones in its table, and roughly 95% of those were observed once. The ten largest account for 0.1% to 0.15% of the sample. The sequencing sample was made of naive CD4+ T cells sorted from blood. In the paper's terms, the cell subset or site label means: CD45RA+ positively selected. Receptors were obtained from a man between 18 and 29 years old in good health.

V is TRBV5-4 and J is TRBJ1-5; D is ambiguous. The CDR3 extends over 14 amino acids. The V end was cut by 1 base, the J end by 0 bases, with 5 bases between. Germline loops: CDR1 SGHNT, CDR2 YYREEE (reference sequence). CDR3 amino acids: CASSLYGSNQPQHF. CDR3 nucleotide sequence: TGTGCCAGCAGCTTGTACGGTAGCAATCAGCCCCAGCATTTT.

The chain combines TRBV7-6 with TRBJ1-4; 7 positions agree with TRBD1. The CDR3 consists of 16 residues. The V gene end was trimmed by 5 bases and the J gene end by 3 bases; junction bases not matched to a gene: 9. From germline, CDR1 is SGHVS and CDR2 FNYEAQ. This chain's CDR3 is CASSIGNRGPNEKLFF. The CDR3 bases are TGTGCCAGCAGCATAGGAAACAGGGGACCTAATGAAAAACTGTTTTTT.

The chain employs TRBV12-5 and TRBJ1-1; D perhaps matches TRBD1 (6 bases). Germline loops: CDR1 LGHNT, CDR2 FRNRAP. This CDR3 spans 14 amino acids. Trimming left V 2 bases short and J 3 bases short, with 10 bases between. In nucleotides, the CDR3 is TGTGCTAGTGGTTTGTACAGGGAGGACACTGAAGCTTTCTTT. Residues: CASGLYREDTEAFF.

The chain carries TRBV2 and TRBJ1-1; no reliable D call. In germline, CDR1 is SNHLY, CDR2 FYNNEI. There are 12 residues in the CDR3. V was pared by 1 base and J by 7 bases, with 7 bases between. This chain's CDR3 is CASSEGLDEAFF. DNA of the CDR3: TGTGCCAGCAGTGAAGGACTCGATGAAGCTTTCTTT.

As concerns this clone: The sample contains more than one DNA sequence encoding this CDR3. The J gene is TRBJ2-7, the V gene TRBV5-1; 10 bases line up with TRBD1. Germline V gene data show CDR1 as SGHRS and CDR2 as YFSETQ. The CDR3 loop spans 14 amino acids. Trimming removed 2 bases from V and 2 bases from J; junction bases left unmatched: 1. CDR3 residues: CASSFGTGAYEQYF. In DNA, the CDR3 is TGCGCCAGCAGCTTTGGGACAGGGGCCTACGAGCAGTACTTC.

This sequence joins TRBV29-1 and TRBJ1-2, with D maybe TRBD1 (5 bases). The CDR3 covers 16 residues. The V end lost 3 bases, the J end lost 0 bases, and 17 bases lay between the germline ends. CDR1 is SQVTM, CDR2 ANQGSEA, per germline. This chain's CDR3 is CSVDKTEGNPNYGYTF. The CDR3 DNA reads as TGCAGCGTTGATAAGACAGAGGGAAACCCTAACTATGGCTACACCTTC.